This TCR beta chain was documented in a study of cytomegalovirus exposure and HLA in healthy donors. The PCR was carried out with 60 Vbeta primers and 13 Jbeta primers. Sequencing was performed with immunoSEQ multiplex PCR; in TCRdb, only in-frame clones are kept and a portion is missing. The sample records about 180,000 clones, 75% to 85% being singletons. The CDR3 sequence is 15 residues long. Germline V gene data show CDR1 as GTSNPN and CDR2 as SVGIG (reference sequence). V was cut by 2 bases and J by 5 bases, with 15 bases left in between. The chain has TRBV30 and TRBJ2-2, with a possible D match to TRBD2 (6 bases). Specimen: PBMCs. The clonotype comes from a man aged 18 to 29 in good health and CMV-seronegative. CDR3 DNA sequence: TGTGCCTGGAGTCTTAGCGGCCCCTTTACCGGGGAGCTGTTTTTT. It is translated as CAWSLSGPFTGELFF.